The 23 T cell receptor beta chains reported below all come from one sample, sequenced in a study of shared clonotypes between healthy human individuals. Profiled with immunoSEQ multiplex PCR; TCRdb holds only in-frame clones, not every one. The top ten clones hold 0.09% to 0.13% of a sample with about 590,000 clones, about 95% of them seen once. Positively selected for CCR7, the CD45RO-negative cells used as naive CD8 cells excluded terminally differentiated effector memory CD45RA+ cells. Input material: naive CD8+ T cells sorted from blood. The receptors come from a woman in her 30s in good health.

This chain joins TRBV18 and TRBJ1-3, with TRBD1 identical over 7 bases. The CDR3 length is 16 residues. Per germline, CDR1 KGHSH and CDR2 LQKENI. V trimming: 8 bases; J trimming: 8 bases; junction bases outside the gene matches: 18. CDR3 loop: CASTLNRQGYKHTIYF. CDR3 bases: TGTGCCAGCACGCTCAATCGACAGGGTTATAAACACACCATATATTTT.

The chain combines TRBV9 with TRBJ1-2; unclear D gene. There are 15 residues in the CDR3. V was shortened by 4 bases and J by 4 bases, with 17 bases between the two germline ends. The germline V gene encodes CDR1 SGDLS and CDR2 YYNGEE. CDR3 protein: CASSPKGETSYGYTF. The CDR3 bases are TGTGCCAGCAGCCCCAAGGGTGAAACGTCCTATGGCTACACCTTC.

This chain connects TRBV5-4 to TRBJ2-3, with D unclear. Germline assignment: CDR1 SGHNT and CDR2 YYREEE (reference sequence). The CDR3 is 16 residues long. The V end lost 3 bases, the J end lost 1 base, and 15 bases lay between the germline ends. The CDR3: CASSSDAGWGTDTQYF. The CDR3 DNA follows: TGTGCCAGCAGCTCCGATGCCGGATGGGGCACAGATACGCAGTATTTT.

This chain uses TRBV28 with TRBJ2-3; maybe TRBD2 (6 bases). Germline values: CDR1 MDHEN, CDR2 SYDVKM. This CDR3 comprises 14 residues. The V gene lost 7 bases and the J gene lost 4 bases, with 15 bases spanning the gap. The CDR3 DNA follows: TGTGCCAGCACCTGGATGGGAGGCGCAGATACGCAGTATTTT. It is translated as CASTWMGGADTQYF.

V gene TRBV9 combines with J gene TRBJ2-3, with a tentative D call TRBD2 (5 bases). V was pared by 5 bases and J by 2 bases, with 9 bases between. This CDR3 comprises 13 residues. Per the germline V gene, CDR1 is SGDLS and CDR2 is YYNGEE. The CDR3 nucleotides are TGTGCCAGCAGGGAGGTTCACACAGATACGCAGTATTTT. It specifies CASREVHTDTQYF.

This clone showed up just once. V gene TRBV5-4 combines with J gene TRBJ1-2; a possible D gene is TRBD1 (5 bases). The germline CDR1 and CDR2 sequences are SGHNT and YYREEE (reference sequence). V dropped 4 bases and J dropped 9 bases, with 25 bases sitting between them. The CDR3 totals 16 residues. This chain's CDR3 is CASSPHSRDLIISYTF. In nucleotides, the CDR3 is TGTGCCAGCAGCCCCCACAGTAGGGACCTCATCATTAGCTACACCTTC.

V and J are TRBV9 and TRBJ1-5; no reliable D call. The length of the CDR3 is 14 residues. Deletions cut 4 bases from V and 5 bases from J, with 13 bases between. The germline gives CDR1 SGDLS, CDR2 YYNGEE. The DNA for the CDR3 is TGTGCCAGCAGCCTTACAGCAGCCGATCAGCCCCAGCATTTT. Translation: CASSLTAADQPQHF.

This chain uses TRBV5-1 with TRBJ1-1; 7 bases agree with TRBD1. Trimming removed 0 bases from V and 5 bases from J; junction bases left unmatched: 7. Germline CDR1 SGHRS, CDR2 YFSETQ. The CDR3 contains 15 residues. The CDR3 nucleotides are TGCGCCAGCAGCTTGGGGGAGGGGGCGCGTACTGAAGCTTTCTTT. It specifies CASSLGEGARTEAFF.

The chain combines TRBV11-2 with TRBJ1-1; maybe TRBD1 (5 bases). Germline V gives CDR1 SGHAT, CDR2 FQNNGV. The length of the CDR3 is 13 residues. Trimming pared 5 bases from V and 2 bases from J, leaving 9 bases between. CDR3 DNA: TGTGCCAGCAGCCTGACAGAAAACACTGAAGCTTTCTTT. Amino acid sequence: CASSLTENTEAFF.

The V call is TRBV27, the J call TRBJ1-5; possible D gene TRBD1, 5 bases. V was clipped by 2 bases and J by 2 bases, with 16 bases between them. Looked up from germline, CDR1 is MNHEY and CDR2 is SMNVEV (reference sequence). The CDR3 has 17 residues. The CDR3 spells CASSLSFGRVGNQPQHF. The CDR3 DNA is TGTGCCAGCAGTTTAAGCTTCGGCAGGGTGGGCAATCAGCCCCAGCATTTT.

CDR3 coding DNA: TGTGCCAGCAGTTGGGACAGGGGACGATACGAGCAGTACTTC. This encodes CASSWDRGRYEQYF. The rearrangement links TRBV28 to TRBJ2-7, with 10 positions matching TRBD1. The J segment lost 4 bases and the V segment lost 4 bases, leaving 4 bases of the junction unmatched. This CDR3 is 14 amino acids long. CDR1 MDHEN and CDR2 SYDVKM come from the germline V gene.

This chain uses TRBV7-9 with TRBJ2-3, with TRBD1 identical over 7 bases. Per the germline V gene, CDR1 is SEHNR and CDR2 is FQNEAQ (reference sequence). The J segment lost 2 bases and the V segment lost 4 bases, leaving 6 bases of the junction unmatched. This CDR3 is built from 15 residues. CDR3 sequence: CASSSTGVLTDTQYF. The DNA of the CDR3 is TGTGCCAGCAGCTCAACAGGGGTACTCACAGATACGCAGTATTTT.

V gene TRBV11-2 combines with J gene TRBJ1-4; weak D call: TRBD1 (5 bases). The CDR3 length is 16 residues. CDR1 is SGHAT, CDR2 FQNNGV, per germline. The ends were cut back, 6 bases at V and 5 bases at J, with 19 bases in the middle. CDR3 sequence reads: CASRPIGQGINEKLFF. The CDR3 DNA is TGTGCCAGCAGACCCATTGGCCAGGGAATAAATGAAAAACTGTTTTTT. The variable domain in full, with the rest retrieved from reference TRBV11-2 and TRBJ1-4, is EAGVAQSPRYKIIEKRQSVAFWCNPISGHATLYWYQQILGQGPKLLIQFQNNGVVDDSQLPKDRFSAERLKGVDSTLKIQPAKLEDSAVYLCASRPIGQGINEKLFFGSGTQLSVL.

The chain carries TRBV7-6 and TRBJ1-1; maybe TRBD1 (5 bases). CDR3 size: 15 residues. Germline CDR1 and CDR2: SGHVS and FNYEAQ. The ends were cut back, 1 base at V and 4 bases at J, with 13 bases in the middle. The CDR3 bases are TGTGCCAGCAGCTTAGTACCGCGGGGGGGCACTGAAGCTTTCTTT. Translation: CASSLVPRGGTEAFF.

This chain links TRBV2 with TRBJ2-7; 8 bases are a match to TRBD2. The CDR3 totals 14 residues. The germline V gene encodes CDR1 SNHLY and CDR2 FYNNEI. Trimming took 4 bases from V and 3 from J; bases not matched to a gene: 5. This CDR3 is CASSALAGRYEQYF. The CDR3 DNA reads as TGTGCCAGCAGTGCGCTAGCGGGTCGCTACGAGCAGTACTTC.

V usage is TRBV28 and J usage is TRBJ1-2, with D perhaps TRBD1 (5 bases). The V end lost 2 bases, the J end lost 3 bases, and 10 bases lay between the germline ends. This CDR3 spans 14 amino acids. Germline CDR1 is MDHEN and CDR2 is SYDVKM. CDR3 residues: CASSLGPRDYGYTF. The CDR3 region has the DNA TGTGCCAGCAGTTTAGGACCCAGGGACTATGGCTACACCTTC.

The gene calls are TRBV7-3 and TRBJ2-7; 12 bases map to TRBD2. Germline CDR1 reads SGHTA; CDR2 reads FQGTGA. This CDR3 is built from 15 residues. The ends lost 6 bases at V and 0 bases at J; junction bases unmatched: 3. CDR3 region: CASSPSGRASYEQYF. As DNA, the CDR3 is TGTGCCAGCAGTCCTAGCGGGAGGGCCTCCTACGAGCAGTACTTC.

J is TRBJ2-7 and V is TRBV7-7; a weak D match, TRBD2 (5 bases). The germline gives CDR1 SSHAT, CDR2 FNYEAQ (reference sequence). The CDR3 sequence is 14 residues long. Between the trimmed V and J ends, which lost 0 bases and 6 bases, there was a span of 12 bases. In DNA, the CDR3 is TGTGCCAGCAGCTTAGCCGAGGGAGTCCGCGAGCAGTACTTC. This sequence encodes CASSLAEGVREQYF.

V usage is TRBV27 and J usage is TRBJ2-1; 7 bases line up with TRBD2. The germline CDR1 and CDR2 sequences are MNHEY and SMNVEV (reference sequence). The junction had 6 bases not matched to a gene; V was cut back by 2 bases and J by 2 bases. This CDR3 contains 16 residues. This chain's CDR3 is CASSLLGGSAYNEQFF. CDR3 DNA: TGTGCCAGCAGTTTACTTGGCGGGAGTGCCTACAATGAGCAGTTCTTC.

The chain has TRBV4-1 and TRBJ2-3; 8 nucleotides match TRBD1. Germline V gene lookup returns CDR1 MGHRA and CDR2 YSYEKL. The CDR3 contains 15 residues. J lost 2 bases, V lost 4 bases, and 5 bases had no gene match. CDR3 sequence: CASSPRTGYTDTQYF. In DNA, the CDR3 is TGCGCCAGCAGCCCGAGGACAGGGTACACAGATACGCAGTATTTT.

The chain uses TRBV5-1 and TRBJ2-7, with TRBD1 as a possible D gene (5 bases). Germline V CDR1 and CDR2: SGHRS, YFSETQ. Between the trimmed V and J ends, which lost 5 bases and 5 bases, there was a span of 20 bases. The CDR3 is 15 residues long. DNA of the CDR3: TGCGCCAGCAGGGAAGCAGAAGGGGCGAGCAACGAGCAGTACTTC. As protein: CASREAEGASNEQYF.

The rearrangement joins TRBV5-4 to TRBJ2-7; TRBD2 matches at 7 bases. The length of the CDR3 is 12 residues. V shed 4 bases and J 6 bases; nucleotides not matched to a gene: 4. Germline loops: CDR1 SGHNT, CDR2 YYREEE (reference sequence). CDR3 sequence (DNA): TGTGCCAGCAGCCCCGGGAGGAGCGAGCAGTACTTC. Its protein product is CASSPGRSEQYF.

The chain is built from TRBV6-1 and TRBJ2-7; no clear D gene. Germline loops: CDR1 MNHNS, CDR2 SASEGT. This CDR3 is built from 14 residues. V gave up 6 bases and J gave up 3 bases, with 15 bases separating them. CDR3 in DNA: TGTGCCAGCAGCGCCTGGTCGAGCAACTACGAGCAGTACTTC. It translates to CASSAWSSNYEQYF.